The next 17 T cell receptor beta chains were all read from a single sample in a study of shared clonotypes between healthy human individuals. Using immunoSEQ multiplex PCR, the repertoire was profiled, and TCRdb retains in-frame clones only, with some absent. The sample lists some 550,000 clones, more than 95% occurring once. Sequenced input: naive CD4+ T cells sorted from blood. The subset is: CD45RA+ positively selected. The receptors shown here come from a woman in her thirties in good health.

The genes are TRBV19 and TRBJ1-1; 7 nucleotides agree with TRBD1. The V and J ends lost 5 bases and 11 bases, in that order; junction bases with no gene match: 14. The CDR3 is 14 residues long. Looked up from germline, CDR1 is LNHDA and CDR2 is SQIVND (reference sequence). CDR3 region: CASSVPGQTLRAFF. The CDR3 region has the DNA TGTGCCAGTAGTGTCCCGGGACAGACCCTACGGGCTTTCTTT.

The rearrangement links TRBV9 to TRBJ2-7; a weak D match, TRBD2 (5 bases). V was trimmed by 4 bases and J by 7 bases, leaving 18 bases between them. The CDR3 runs 14 residues. Looked up from germline, CDR1 is SGDLS and CDR2 is YYNGEE. The CDR3 protein is CASSPEGSSREQYF. The CDR3 region has the DNA TGTGCCAGCAGCCCAGAGGGTAGCTCGCGGGAGCAGTACTTC.

This clone has only one observation. The rearrangement links TRBV11-2 to TRBJ2-7; tentative D call: TRBD1 (6 bases). Per germline, CDR1 SGHAT and CDR2 FQNNGV. The CDR3 covers 15 residues. Trimming shortened V by 0 bases and J by 2 bases, and 11 bases separated the two germline ends. The CDR3 DNA is TGTGCCAGCAGCTTAGATCAGGGGTTAGCCTACGAGCAGTACTTC. Translating gives CASSLDQGLAYEQYF.

The chain combines TRBV10-3 with TRBJ1-2; 11 bases are shared with TRBD1. This CDR3 is 14 amino acids long. Germline lookup yields CDR1 ENHRY and CDR2 SYGVKD. V trimming: 7 bases; J trimming: 3 bases; junction bases outside the gene matches: 4. CDR3 sequence: CAIKKGQGDYGYTF. The CDR3 bases are TGTGCCATCAAAAAGGGACAGGGGGACTATGGCTACACCTTC.

There are a few counts of this clone. The V call is TRBV18, the J call TRBJ1-4; D is uncertain. V was cut by 0 bases and J by 4 bases, with 12 bases left in between. The CDR3 covers 16 residues. CDR1 and CDR2 (germline): KGHSH, LQKENI. CDR3 coding DNA: TGTGCCAGCTCACCACCGGGGAAGGGAGGTAATGAAAAACTGTTTTTT. It encodes CASSPPGKGGNEKLFF. The complete variable domain, with remaining parts taken from reference TRBV18 and TRBJ1-4, reads NAGVMQNPRHLVRRRGQEARLRCSPMKGHSHVYWYRQLPEEGLKFMVYLQKENIIDESGMPKERFSAEFPKEGPSILRIQQVVRGDSAAYFCASSPPGKGGNEKLFFGSGTQLSVL.

The chain has TRBV30 and TRBJ1-1; D is unresolved. The V end was cut by 3 bases, the J end by 0 bases, with 23 bases between. This CDR3 contains 18 residues. Germline V gene data show CDR1 as GTSNPN and CDR2 as SVGIG (reference sequence). CDR3: CAWSPPKDAIPMNTEAFF. The CDR3 nucleotides read TGTGCCTGGAGCCCCCCGAAGGACGCCATCCCCATGAACACTGAAGCTTTCTTT. The full variable domain, in which reference TRBV30 and TRBJ1-1 provide the parts outside the CDR3, is SQTIHQWPATLVQPVGSPLSLECTVEGTSNPNLYWYRQAAGRGLQLLFYSVGIGQISSEVPQNLSASRPQDRQFILSSKKLLLSDSGFYLCAWSPPKDAIPMNTEAFFGQGTRLTVV.

This rearrangement joins TRBV19 to TRBJ2-6; 9 bases align to TRBD2. The CDR3 loop spans 18 amino acids. Trimming took 5 bases from V and 1 from J; bases not matched to a gene: 9. Per germline, CDR1 LNHDA and CDR2 SQIVND (reference sequence). The CDR3 DNA follows: TGTGCCAGTAGTTGGGGACTAGCTCCCTCTTCTGGGGCCAACGTCCTGACTTTC. It encodes CASSWGLAPSSGANVLTF.

The rearrangement joins TRBV2 to TRBJ2-5; tentatively, D is TRBD1 or TRBD2 (6 bases each). Trimming left V 4 bases short and J 1 base short, with 13 bases between. Germline CDR1 is SNHLY and CDR2 is FYNNEI. The CDR3 spans 15 residues. In DNA form, the CDR3 reads TGTGCCAGCAGTGTAGAGGGGGGAAGCCAAGAGACCCAGTACTTC. It codes for CASSVEGGSQETQYF.

The chain couples TRBV6-1 to TRBJ1-5; possibly TRBD1 for D (6 bases). Germline CDR1 and CDR2: MNHNS and SASEGT. V lost 3 bases and J lost 2, with 11 bases in between. The CDR3 contains 15 residues. CDR3 in DNA: TGTGCCAGCAGTGAGGGAGGGGGTGGCAATCAGCCCCAGCATTTT. It is translated as CASSEGGGGNQPQHF.

The V and J genes are TRBV29-1 and TRBJ2-1; TRBD2 aligns across 9 bases. The germline gives CDR1 SQVTM, CDR2 ANQGSEA. This CDR3 is built from 14 residues. Trimming cost V 6 bases and J 0 bases; bases outside gene matches: 3. CDR3 in DNA: TGCAGCGTACTAGCGGGCCGCTCCTACAATGAGCAGTTCTTC. Translating it yields CSVLAGRSYNEQFF.

Concerning this clone itself: This CDR3 is also generated by other DNA sequences in the sample. The chain carries TRBV6-6 and TRBJ2-6, with D possibly matching TRBD2 (6 bases). This CDR3 comprises 16 residues. Trimming left V 7 bases short and J 0 bases short, with 13 bases between. Germline V lookup: CDR1 MNHNY, CDR2 SVGAGI (reference sequence). The CDR3 reads CASTPAGRSGANVLTF. The CDR3 coding sequence is TGTGCCAGCACCCCGGCGGGGCGCTCTGGGGCCAACGTCCTGACTTTC.

The chain uses TRBV5-1 and TRBJ2-1; 10 nucleotides agree with TRBD1. This CDR3 is built from 14 residues. From germline, CDR1 is SGHRS and CDR2 YFSETQ. The ends lost 2 bases at V and 8 bases at J; junction bases unmatched: 4. CDR3 sequence reads: CASSLRDRGDEQFF. CDR3 DNA sequence: TGCGCCAGCAGCTTACGGGACAGGGGTGATGAGCAGTTCTTC.

This chain uses TRBV7-9 with TRBJ2-5; 7 nucleotides line up with TRBD1. V gave up 4 bases and J gave up 7 bases; unmatched junction bases: 6. The CDR3 contains 13 residues. The germline V gene has CDR1 SEHNR and CDR2 FQNEAQ (reference sequence). CDR3 sequence reads: CASSYDRVGTQYF. The CDR3, as DNA: TGTGCCAGCAGCTATGACAGGGTCGGGACCCAGTACTTC.

The CDR3 DNA is TGTGCCATCAGTGAGCTCTCTGGGGCCAACGTCCTGACTTTC. Encoded protein: CAISELSGANVLTF. The genes are TRBV10-3 and TRBJ2-6, with D uncertain. The CDR3 loop spans 14 amino acids. With 2 bases removed from V and 0 bases from J, the gap between germline ends came to 2 bases. Per the germline V gene, CDR1 is ENHRY and CDR2 is SYGVKD.

This sequence joins TRBV7-8 and TRBJ2-7, with 8 bases lining up with TRBD2. The J segment lost 0 bases and the V segment lost 4 bases, leaving 17 bases of the junction unmatched. CDR3 length: 19 residues. Germline values: CDR1 SGHVS, CDR2 FQNEAQ. CDR3 sequence: CASSSLEGRLAHSSYEQYF. The CDR3 DNA is TGTGCCAGCAGCTCATTAGAGGGCCGACTAGCGCATAGCTCCTACGAGCAGTACTTC. Based on the CDR3 plus reference TRBV7-8 and TRBJ2-7, the full variable domain is GAGVSQSPRYKVAKRGQDVALRCDPISGHVSLFWYQQALGQGPEFLTYFQNEAQLDKSGLPSDRFFAERPEGSVSTLKIQRTQQEDSAVYLCASSSLEGRLAHSSYEQYFGPGTRLTVT.

The rearrangement links TRBV28 to TRBJ1-1; D might be TRBD1 (5 bases). Germline V gene lookup returns CDR1 MDHEN and CDR2 SYDVKM. This CDR3 region has 15 residues. The V gene lost 7 bases and the J gene lost 5 bases, with 20 bases spanning the gap. The DNA of the CDR3 is TGTGCCAGCACCTCTCCCCGGGGGATAAGGACTGAAGCTTTCTTT. The encoded protein is CASTSPRGIRTEAFF.

CDR3 region: CATQAGRLGVNTEAFF. The CDR3 DNA reads as TGTGCCACCCAAGCGGGGAGGCTGGGGGTGAACACTGAAGCTTTCTTT. The chain recombines TRBV7-9 with TRBJ1-1, with a possible D match to TRBD1 (5 bases). Trimming shortened V by 10 bases and J by 0 bases, and 21 bases separated the two germline ends. The CDR3 runs to 16 residues. Germline loops: CDR1 SEHNR, CDR2 FQNEAQ (reference sequence).